Sequencing of this TCR beta chain was carried out in a study of patients and donors after allogeneic stem cell transplantation. Germline V gene sequence: CDR1 KGHDR, CDR2 SFDVKD. With 2 bases removed from V and 0 bases from J, the gap between germline ends came to 11 bases. The CDR3 is 16 residues long. TCRdb called the RT-PCR reads again in MiXCR, with one record for every CDR3 protein. The sample consists of 150,000 to 200,000 distinct CDR3 sequences, approximately 30% of them appearing once. This rearrangement joins TRBV24-1 to TRBJ2-3; D is tentatively TRBD1 or TRBD2 (5 bases each). This clonotype was sampled from a human donor who was either an allogeneic HSCT recipient or a stem cell or donor lymphocyte infusion donor (not recorded which). It is not recorded whose cells these are; they may come from a transplant donor. The sample comprised blood, either unsorted or a sorted T cell fraction (not recorded which). CDR3 region: CATSDSPGRSTDTQYF. The CDR3 nucleotides are TGTGCCACCAGTGATTCCCCGGGACGGAGCACAGATACGCAGTATTTT.